The 9 T cell receptor beta chains below all came from one sample that was sequenced in a study of blood T cells in healthy people across ages. A sample-barcoded 5' primer and a J-beta primer mix were used in a second PCR of about 6 to 12 cycles. TCRdb re-called the 5' RACE reads through MiXCR, storing one row per CDR3 protein. The sample shows around 850,000 distinct CDR3 sequences, around 36% of them seen only once. Sequenced material: blood. Receptor source: a man aged 18 to 29 in good health.

This clonotype showed up just a few times. The chain employs TRBV25-1 and TRBJ2-3, with D possibly being TRBD1 (5 bases). Germline-derived CDR1 and CDR2 are MGHDK and SYGVNS. The CDR3 consists of 14 residues. Trimming pared 2 bases from V and 4 bases from J, leaving 10 bases between. The CDR3 spells CASSEVRAADTQYF. DNA of the CDR3: TGTGCCAGCAGTGAAGTCAGGGCGGCAGATACGCAGTATTTT.

This clonotype was counted at least ten times. The chain has TRBV12-3 or TRBV12-4 and TRBJ1-2; 7 nucleotides match TRBD1. Trimming took 6 bases from V and 2 from J; bases not matched to a gene: 6. This CDR3 contains 14 residues. The CDR3, as DNA: TGTGCCAGCAGCCTCCGGGACAGCAACTATGGCTACACCTTC. Its protein product is CASSLRDSNYGYTF.

Comment on this clonotype: A much bigger clone sits one base away, suggesting this may be a read error. The chain combines TRBV10-3 with TRBJ2-1, with D possibly matching TRBD2 (5 bases). The last part of the DNA fits TRBJ2-7 better; the J call may be wrong. Germline V lookup: CDR1 ENHRY, CDR2 SYGVKD. The CDR3 length is 11 residues. The CDR3 here is CAIGLYNEQYF. The DNA for the CDR3 is TGTGCCATAGGACTCTACAATGAGCAGTACTTC.

As to this clonotype: This may stem from a read error, because a much larger clone lies one nucleotide away. CDR3 in DNA: TGTGCCAGCACCCCCGGGAGGGGCCATGGCTACACCTTC. It is translated as CASTPGRGHGYTF. The chain links TRBV27 to TRBJ1-2; weak D call: TRBD1 (5 bases). Germline lookup yields CDR1 MNHEY and CDR2 SMNVEV (reference sequence). Trimming took 7 bases from V and 6 from J, leaving 15 bases between them. This CDR3 contains 13 residues.

J is TRBJ1-2 and V is TRBV5-1, with a possible D match to TRBD1 (5 bases). The germline V and J ends were trimmed by 2 bases and 6 bases, with 11 bases remaining between them. Germline CDR1 and CDR2: SGHRS and YFSETQ. This CDR3 has 13 residues. The CDR3 nucleotides are TGCGCCAGCAGCTTTGGTCCAGGGAATGGCTACACCTTC. Translating gives CASSFGPGNGYTF.

Many counts were recorded for this clonotype. The chain uses TRBV6-2 or TRBV6-3 and TRBJ1-2; D uncertain. V was cut by 0 bases and J by 1 base, with 3 bases left in between. The germline V gene has CDR1 MNHEY and CDR2 SVGEGT. There are 13 residues in the CDR3. DNA of the CDR3: TGTGCCAGCAGTTACTCTGATAACTATGGCTACACCTTC. Amino acids: CASSYSDNYGYTF.

The V call is TRBV12-5, the J call TRBJ2-5; weak D call: TRBD2 (6 bases). Germline CDR1 LGHNT, CDR2 FRNRAP. V was trimmed by 6 bases and J by 11 bases, leaving 19 bases between them. This CDR3 has 13 residues. As DNA, the CDR3 is TGTGCTAGTGGGGTGGGGGGTTACAATGAGCAGTACTTC. This codes for CASGVGGYNEQYF.

In this sample, this clonotype turned up a few times. This sequence joins TRBV9 and TRBJ1-5, with 8 positions matching TRBD1. Trimming at V came to 4 bases and at J to 4 bases, leaving 7 bases not matched to a gene. Germline V gene lookup returns CDR1 SGDLS and CDR2 YYNGEE. The CDR3 runs 15 residues. In DNA, the CDR3 is TGTGCCAGCAGCCCTCAAGGGACAGGAAATCAGCCCCAGCATTTT. It translates to CASSPQGTGNQPQHF. Complete variable domain (other parts from reference TRBV9 and TRBJ1-5): DSGVTQTPKHLITATGQRVTLRCSPRSGDLSVYWYQQSLDQGLQFLIQYYNGEERAKGNILERFSAQQFPDLHSELNLSSLELGDSALYFCASSPQGTGNQPQHFGDGTRLSIL.

The sample holds one count of this clonotype. The chain has TRBV28 and TRBJ1-2; D not certain. Germline V gives CDR1 MDHEN, CDR2 SYDVKM. V lost 7 bases to trimming and J lost 1 base, with 16 bases between them. The CDR3 extends over 15 amino acids. CDR3 residues: CASITSQDGNYGYTF. The DNA for the CDR3 is TGTGCCAGCATTACCTCTCAGGACGGTAACTATGGCTACACCTTC.